This T cell receptor (beta chain) is drawn from a study of blood T cell repertoires in COVID-19 (dated by TCRdb to 2019 to 2021). Concerning the study at large: The collaborator samples originated in the United States, Italy and Spain and spanned the acute and convalescent phases of COVID-19. Subjects who had been exposed to COVID-19, were actively infected with it, or had recovered from it provided the deeply sampled blood TCRbeta repertoires that made up the dataset. Where available, HLA class I and class II types were obtained from metadata supplied by the sample provider rather than from assay-based typing. The sample metadata nearly always contained a de-identified subject ID, COVID-19 status, age in years and sex. Samples were obtained from the ongoing ImmuneRACE study (first 160 participants) and from roughly 1,300 subjects provided by 6 global collaborators. The material from the prospective study consisted of cDNA or gDNA derived from T cells, B-cell-depleted T cells, or PBMCs. A freely available public database, intended as a resource for researchers studying the immune response to SARS-CoV-2, is where the repertoires were released.

TCRbeta CDR3 regions were amplified from genomic DNA using the immunoSEQ Assay, a bias-controlled multiplex PCR. Per the authors' processing: Nucleated cell counts per sample were estimated from amplification of reference gene primers within the assay. Sequence reads were collapsed and filtered to measure the absolute abundance of every unique TCRbeta CDR3 rearrangement. For each sample, productive Simpson clonality was calculated as the square root of Simpson's diversity index across productive rearrangements. TCRdb retrieved this table from immuneACCESS and kept in-frame rearrangements only. Not all clones are present; in checked studies, unresolved V genes account for under half, and no reason is known for the remainder. The V and J calls and clone size come from that table; D and trimming were worked out from the DNA. The sample contains roughly 33,000 clones, about 86% of them found a single time. Jointly, the top ten make up roughly 6.2% of the sample.

Details on this clone: There is no known antigen for this receptor. No much larger clone exists at a distance of one base, and base qualities are not known.

Collaborating institutions collected whole blood in K2EDTA tubes following their own protocols. Collaborator samples were shipped for TCRbeta analysis as frozen whole blood, isolated PBMCs, or DNA extracted from either sample type. Results the study describes overall, beyond this receptor: How much clinical and demographic metadata was included differed by source and by participant, and the metadata was provided uncurated.

Reading from cysteine to phenylalanine, the CDR3 counts 14 amino acids. Of the read, only the CDR3 DNA is kept; its 42 bases are in frame from base 1. CDR1 and CDR2, per the germline V gene (reference sequence), are SEHNR and FQNEAQ. Relative to germline, V is 2 bases shorter and J is 5 bases shorter, with 12 bases between their ends. The sequence derives from a human donor in a cohort sampled during active COVID-19. This chain is built from TRBV7-9 and TRBJ2-5; too little of a D gene remains to name it. Sequencing was done on a sample of peripheral blood. The bases are TGTGCCAGCAGCTTACCCCAGGTTCTTGAGACCCAGTACTTC. This gives the protein CASSLPQVLETQYF.